This TCR beta chain was captured by sequencing in a study of CD8+CD57+ T cells in acquired aplastic anemia. Study in general: The DNA of sorted CD4+ and CD8+ cells averaged 3.2 ug.

In patients chosen for sequencing, flow cytometry had shown CD8+CD57+ cell expansion. Patients had received no therapy at the time of blood sampling. With regard to this clonotype: Antigen: not known.

Study-wide points: There were 25 to 35 CD8+ CDR3 sequences that occurred in both patients and controls. A significant difference in CD8+ Simpson's diversity between patients and controls was not found.

CDR3 size: 15 residues. The trim removed 1 base at V and 4 bases at J, leaving 1 base unmatched. Looked up from germline, CDR1 is SGHTA and CDR2 is FQGNSA. TCR beta VDJ combinations and CDR3 sequences were profiled from genomic DNA. TCRdb called the reads again in MiXCR, with one record for every CDR3 protein. The table shows about 160,000 distinct CDR3 sequences, with less than 50% occurring only once. Sequenced sample: sorted CD4+, CD8+, or CD8+CD57+ T cells (not recorded which) from PBMCs. J is TRBJ2-5 and V is TRBV7-2; the match to TRBD2 covers 12 bases. The sequence was obtained from a human donor with aplastic anemia. The CDR3 region has the DNA TGTGCCAGCAGCTTAGGACTAGCGGGGGCAGAGACCCAGTACTTC. Protein product: CASSLGLAGAETQYF.